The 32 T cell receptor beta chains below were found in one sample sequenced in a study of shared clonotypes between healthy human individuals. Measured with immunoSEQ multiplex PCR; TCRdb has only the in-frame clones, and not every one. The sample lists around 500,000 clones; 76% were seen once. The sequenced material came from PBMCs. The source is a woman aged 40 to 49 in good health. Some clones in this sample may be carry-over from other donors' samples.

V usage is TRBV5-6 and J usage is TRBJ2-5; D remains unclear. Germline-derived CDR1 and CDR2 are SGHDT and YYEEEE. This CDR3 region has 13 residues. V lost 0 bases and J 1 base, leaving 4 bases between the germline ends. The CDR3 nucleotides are TGTGCCAGCAGCTTGGGGCTCCAAGAGACCCAGTACTTC. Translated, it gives CASSLGLQETQYF.

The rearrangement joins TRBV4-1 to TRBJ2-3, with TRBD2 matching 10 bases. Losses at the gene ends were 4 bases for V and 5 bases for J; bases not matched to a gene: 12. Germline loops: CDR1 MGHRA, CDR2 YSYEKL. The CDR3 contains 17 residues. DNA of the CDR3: TGCGCCAGCAGCCGATACTCTAGCGGGAGAATGGGAGATACGCAGTATTTT. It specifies CASSRYSSGRMGDTQYF.

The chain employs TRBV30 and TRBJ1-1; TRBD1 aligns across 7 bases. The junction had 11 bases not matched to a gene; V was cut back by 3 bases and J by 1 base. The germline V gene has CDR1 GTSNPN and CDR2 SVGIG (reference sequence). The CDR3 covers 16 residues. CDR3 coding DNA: TGTGCCTGGAGCCAGGGGACGGCAGGGGGGAACACTGAAGCTTTCTTT. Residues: CAWSQGTAGGNTEAFF.

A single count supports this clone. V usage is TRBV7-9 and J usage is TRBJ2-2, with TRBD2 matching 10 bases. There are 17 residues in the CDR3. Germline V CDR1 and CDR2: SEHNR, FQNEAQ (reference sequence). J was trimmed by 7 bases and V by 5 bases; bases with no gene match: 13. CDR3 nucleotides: TGTGCCAGCAGCAGCTACGGCGGGACTAGCGCCTTCGGGGAGCTGTTTTTT. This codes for CASSSYGGTSAFGELFF. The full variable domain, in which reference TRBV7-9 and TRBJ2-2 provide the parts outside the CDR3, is DTGVSQNPRHKITKRGQNVTFRCDPISEHNRLYWYRQTLGQGPEFLTYFQNEAQLEKSRLLSDRFSAERPKGSFSTLEIQRTEQGDSAMYLCASSSYGGTSAFGELFFGEGSRLTVL.

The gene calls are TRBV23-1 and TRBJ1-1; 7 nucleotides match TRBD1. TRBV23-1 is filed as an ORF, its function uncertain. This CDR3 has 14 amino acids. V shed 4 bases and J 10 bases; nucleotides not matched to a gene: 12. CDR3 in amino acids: CASSRFPKGAGAFF. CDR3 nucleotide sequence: TGCGCCAGCAGTCGGTTTCCAAAGGGGGCTGGAGCTTTCTTT.

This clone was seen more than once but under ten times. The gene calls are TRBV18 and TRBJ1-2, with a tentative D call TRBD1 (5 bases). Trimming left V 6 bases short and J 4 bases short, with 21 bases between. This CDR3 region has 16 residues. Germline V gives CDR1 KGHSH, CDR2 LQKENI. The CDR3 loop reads CASSHSNQDTFYGYTF. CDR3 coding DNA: TGTGCCAGCTCCCATTCGAACCAGGACACCTTCTATGGCTACACCTTC.

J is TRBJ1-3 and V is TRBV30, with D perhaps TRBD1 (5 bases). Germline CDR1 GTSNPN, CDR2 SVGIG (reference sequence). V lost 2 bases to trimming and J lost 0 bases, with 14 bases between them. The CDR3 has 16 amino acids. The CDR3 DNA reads TGTGCCTGGAGTTCCCCCGTCGGGGGCTCTGGAAACACCATATATTTT. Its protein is CAWSSPVGGSGNTIYF.

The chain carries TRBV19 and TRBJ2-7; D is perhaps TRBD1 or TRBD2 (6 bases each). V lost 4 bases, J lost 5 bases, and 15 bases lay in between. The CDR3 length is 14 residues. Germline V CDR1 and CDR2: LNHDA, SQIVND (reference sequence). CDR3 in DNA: TGTGCCAGTAGTAAGGGGGAGGAGGCCCACGAGCAGTACTTC. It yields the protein CASSKGEEAHEQYF.

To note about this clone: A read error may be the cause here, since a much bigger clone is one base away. The DNA of the CDR3 is TGTGCCCGGAGTGTAAGGGAATACGAGCAGTACTTC. This encodes CARSVREYEQYF. The chain has TRBV30 and TRBJ2-7; D ambiguous. Germline V gene data show CDR1 as GTSNPN and CDR2 as SVGIG (reference sequence). The CDR3 spans 12 residues.

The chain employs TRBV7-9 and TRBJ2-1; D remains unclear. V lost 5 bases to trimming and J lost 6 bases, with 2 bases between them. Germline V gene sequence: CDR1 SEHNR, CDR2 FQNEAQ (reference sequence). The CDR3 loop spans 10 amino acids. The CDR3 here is CASSGNEQFF. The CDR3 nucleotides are TGTGCCAGCAGCGGCAATGAGCAGTTCTTC.

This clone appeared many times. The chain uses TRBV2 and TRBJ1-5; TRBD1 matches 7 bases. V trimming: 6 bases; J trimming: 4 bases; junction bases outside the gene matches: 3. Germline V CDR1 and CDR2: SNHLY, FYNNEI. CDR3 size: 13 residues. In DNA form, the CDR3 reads TGTGCCAGCAGACGGGACAGAAATCAGCCCCAGCATTTT. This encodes CASRRDRNQPQHF.

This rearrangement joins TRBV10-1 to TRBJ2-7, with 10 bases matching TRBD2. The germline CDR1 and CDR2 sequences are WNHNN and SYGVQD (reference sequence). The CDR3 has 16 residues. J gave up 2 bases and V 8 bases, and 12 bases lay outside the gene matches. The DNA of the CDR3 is TGCGCCAGCCCGGGACTAGCGCCAAATGGAACCTACGAGCAGTACTTC. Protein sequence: CASPGLAPNGTYEQYF.

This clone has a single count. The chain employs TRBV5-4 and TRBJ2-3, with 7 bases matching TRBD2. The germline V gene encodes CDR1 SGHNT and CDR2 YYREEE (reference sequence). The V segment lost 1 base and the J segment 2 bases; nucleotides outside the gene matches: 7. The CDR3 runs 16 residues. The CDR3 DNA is TGTGCCAGCAGCTTGAGGATTGGGGGGGACACAGATACGCAGTATTTT. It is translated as CASSLRIGGDTDTQYF.

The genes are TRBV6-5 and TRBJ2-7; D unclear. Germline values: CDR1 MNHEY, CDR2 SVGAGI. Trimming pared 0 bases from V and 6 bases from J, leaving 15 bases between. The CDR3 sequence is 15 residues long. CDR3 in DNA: TGTGCCAGCAGTTACTCATGGGATGGGGTTCGCGAGCAGTACTTC. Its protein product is CASSYSWDGVREQYF.

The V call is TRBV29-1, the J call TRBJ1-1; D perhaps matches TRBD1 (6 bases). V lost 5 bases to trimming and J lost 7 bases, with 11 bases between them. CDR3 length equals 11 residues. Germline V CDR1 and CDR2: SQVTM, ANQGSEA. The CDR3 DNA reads TGCAGCGTTCTTCGGGACATTGAAGCTTTCTTT. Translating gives CSVLRDIEAFF.

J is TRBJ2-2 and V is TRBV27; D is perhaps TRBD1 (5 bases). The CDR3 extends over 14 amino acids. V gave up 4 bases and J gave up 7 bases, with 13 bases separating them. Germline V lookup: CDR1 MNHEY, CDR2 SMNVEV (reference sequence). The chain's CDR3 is CASSSTRQSGELFF. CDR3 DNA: TGTGCCAGCAGTTCCACCAGACAGAGCGGGGAGCTGTTTTTT.

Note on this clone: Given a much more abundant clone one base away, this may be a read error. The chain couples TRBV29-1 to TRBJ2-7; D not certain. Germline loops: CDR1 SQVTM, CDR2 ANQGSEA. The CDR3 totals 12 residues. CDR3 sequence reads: CSVVLSSYEQCF. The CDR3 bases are TGCAGCGTTGTACTGAGCTCCTACGAGCAGTGCTTC.

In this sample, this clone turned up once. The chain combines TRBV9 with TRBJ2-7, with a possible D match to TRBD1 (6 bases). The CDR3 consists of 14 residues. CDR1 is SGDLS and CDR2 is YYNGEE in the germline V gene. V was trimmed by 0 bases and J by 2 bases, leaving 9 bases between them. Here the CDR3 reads CASSVGQATYEQYF. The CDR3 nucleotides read TGTGCCAGCAGCGTAGGACAGGCCACCTACGAGCAGTACTTC.

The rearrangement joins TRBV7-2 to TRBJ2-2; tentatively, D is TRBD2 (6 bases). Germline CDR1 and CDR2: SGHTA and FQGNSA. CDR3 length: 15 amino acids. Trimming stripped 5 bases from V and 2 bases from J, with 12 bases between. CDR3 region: CASSIRDFNTGELFF. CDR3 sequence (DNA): TGTGCCAGCAGCATCCGGGACTTTAACACCGGGGAGCTGTTTTTT.

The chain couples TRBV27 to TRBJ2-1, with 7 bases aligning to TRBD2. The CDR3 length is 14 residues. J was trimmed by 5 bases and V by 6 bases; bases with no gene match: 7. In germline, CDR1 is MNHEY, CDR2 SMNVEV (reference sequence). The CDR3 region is CASRGTTRHNEQFF. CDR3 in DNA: TGTGCCAGCAGGGGGACTACCCGTCACAATGAGCAGTTCTTC.

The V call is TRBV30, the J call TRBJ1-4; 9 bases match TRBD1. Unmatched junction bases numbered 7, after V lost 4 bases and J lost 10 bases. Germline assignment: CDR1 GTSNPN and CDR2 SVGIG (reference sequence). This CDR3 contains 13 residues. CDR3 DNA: TGTGCCTGGACCACGGGACAGGGAACAAAACTGTTTTTT. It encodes CAWTTGQGTKLFF.

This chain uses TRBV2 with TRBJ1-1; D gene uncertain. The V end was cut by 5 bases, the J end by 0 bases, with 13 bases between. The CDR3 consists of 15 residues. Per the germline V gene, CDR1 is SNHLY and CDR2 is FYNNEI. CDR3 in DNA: TGTGCCAGCAGTATGCCCGTGCACATGAACACTGAAGCTTTCTTT. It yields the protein CASSMPVHMNTEAFF.

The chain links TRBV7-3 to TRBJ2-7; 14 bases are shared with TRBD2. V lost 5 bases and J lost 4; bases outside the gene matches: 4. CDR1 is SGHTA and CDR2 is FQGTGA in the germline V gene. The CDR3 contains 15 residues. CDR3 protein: CASSQGLAGVYEQYF. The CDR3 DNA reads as TGTGCCAGCAGCCAGGGACTAGCGGGAGTATACGAGCAGTACTTC.

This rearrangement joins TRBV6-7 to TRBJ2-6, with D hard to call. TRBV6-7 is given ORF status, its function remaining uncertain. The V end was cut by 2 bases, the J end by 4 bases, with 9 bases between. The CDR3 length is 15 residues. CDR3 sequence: CASSYTSAGANVLTF. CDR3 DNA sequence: TGTGCCAGCAGTTACACAAGTGCCGGGGCCAACGTCCTGACTTTC.

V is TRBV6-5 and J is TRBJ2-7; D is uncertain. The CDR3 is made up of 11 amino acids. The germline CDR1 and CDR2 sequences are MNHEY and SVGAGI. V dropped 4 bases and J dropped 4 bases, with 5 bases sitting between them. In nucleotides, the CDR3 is TGTGCCAGCAGTTCGATTTACGAGCAGTACTTC. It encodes CASSSIYEQYF.

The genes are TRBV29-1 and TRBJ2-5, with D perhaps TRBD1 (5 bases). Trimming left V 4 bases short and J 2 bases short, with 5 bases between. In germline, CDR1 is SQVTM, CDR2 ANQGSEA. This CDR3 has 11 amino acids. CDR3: CSVGTQETQYF. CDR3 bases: TGCAGCGTTGGGACACAAGAGACCCAGTACTTC.

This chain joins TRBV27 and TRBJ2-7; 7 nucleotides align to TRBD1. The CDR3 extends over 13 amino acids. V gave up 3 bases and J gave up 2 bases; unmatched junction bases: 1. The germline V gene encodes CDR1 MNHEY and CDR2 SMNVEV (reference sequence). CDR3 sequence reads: CASSFGQAYEQYF. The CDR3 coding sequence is TGTGCCAGCAGTTTTGGACAGGCCTACGAGCAGTACTTC.

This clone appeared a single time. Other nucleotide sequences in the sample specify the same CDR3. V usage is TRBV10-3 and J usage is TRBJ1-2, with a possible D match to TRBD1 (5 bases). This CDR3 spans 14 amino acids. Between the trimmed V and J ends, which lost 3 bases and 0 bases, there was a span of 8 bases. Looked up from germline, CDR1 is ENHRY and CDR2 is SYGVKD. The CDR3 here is CAISERGPNYGYTF. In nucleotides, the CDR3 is TGTGCCATCAGTGAAAGGGGACCTAACTATGGCTACACCTTC.

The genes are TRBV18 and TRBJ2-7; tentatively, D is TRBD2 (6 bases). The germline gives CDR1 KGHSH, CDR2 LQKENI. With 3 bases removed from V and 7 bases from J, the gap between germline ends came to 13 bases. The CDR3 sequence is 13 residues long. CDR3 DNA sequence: TGTGCCAGCTCACCGGGACTCTCTTCAGAGCAGTACTTC. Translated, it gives CASSPGLSSEQYF.

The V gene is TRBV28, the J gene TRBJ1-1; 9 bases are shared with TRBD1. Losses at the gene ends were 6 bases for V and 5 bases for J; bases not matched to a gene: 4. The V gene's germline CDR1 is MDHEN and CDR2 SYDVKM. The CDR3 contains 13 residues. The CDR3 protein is CASRPGQGTEAFF. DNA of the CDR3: TGTGCCAGCAGACCGGGACAGGGTACTGAAGCTTTCTTT.

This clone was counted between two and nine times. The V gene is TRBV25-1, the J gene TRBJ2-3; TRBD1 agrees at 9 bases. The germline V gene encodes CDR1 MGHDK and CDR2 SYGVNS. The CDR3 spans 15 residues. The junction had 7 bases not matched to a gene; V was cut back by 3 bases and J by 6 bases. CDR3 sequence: CASSESGTGMDTQYF. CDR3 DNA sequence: TGTGCCAGCAGTGAGTCCGGGACAGGGATGGATACGCAGTATTTT.

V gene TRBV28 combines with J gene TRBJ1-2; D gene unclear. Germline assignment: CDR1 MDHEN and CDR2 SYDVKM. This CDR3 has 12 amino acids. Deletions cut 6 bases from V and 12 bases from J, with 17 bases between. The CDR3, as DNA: TGTGCCAGCAGAACCGTTAATAGGGAAAACACCTTC. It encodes CASRTVNRENTF.